This TCR beta chain originates from a study of human thymus T cells. General study findings and limits: An apparent bias in V and J gene usage was seen in thymic and blood repertoires.

Produced via immunoSEQ multiplex PCR; TCRdb's table is partial and in-frame only. Among some 44,000 clones listed, approximately 95% were seen once. Comment on this clone: Antigen: not known.

Trimming stripped 4 bases from V and 8 bases from J, with 11 bases between. CDR3 size: 12 residues. Germline CDR1 MNHEY, CDR2 SMNVEV (reference sequence). Sequencing used blood. The receptor was derived from a girl in the first two years of life with a congenital heart defect but otherwise immunologically healthy. V usage is TRBV27 and J usage is TRBJ1-2; D ambiguous. The CDR3 DNA is TGTGCCAGCAGTTCCTCTTTAGGGGGCTACACCTTC. It specifies CASSSSLGGYTF.